One and the same sample provided the 20 T cell receptor beta chains below, sequenced in a study of cytomegalovirus exposure and HLA in healthy donors. Produced via immunoSEQ multiplex PCR; TCRdb's table is partial and in-frame only. Among fewer than 200,000 clones listed, 95% to 97% were seen once. Sequenced input: PBMCs. The receptors shown here come from a woman aged 18 to 35 in good health and CMV-seronegative.

The chain has TRBV9 and TRBJ2-5; 11 bases fit TRBD2. The V segment lost 2 bases and the J segment 0 bases; nucleotides outside the gene matches: 9. The CDR3 is made up of 18 amino acids. Germline loops: CDR1 SGDLS, CDR2 YYNGEE. The CDR3 region is CASSVRGSTSGDQETQYF. CDR3 bases: TGTGCCAGCAGCGTGAGGGGCTCGACTAGCGGGGACCAAGAGACCCAGTACTTC.

This rearrangement joins TRBV6-6 to TRBJ1-1, with D possibly matching TRBD1 (5 bases). The length of the CDR3 is 15 residues. With 2 bases removed from V and 3 bases from J, the gap between germline ends came to 13 bases. Per the germline V gene, CDR1 is MNHNY and CDR2 is SVGAGI (reference sequence). CDR3 sequence reads: CASSYGGVRDTEAFF. DNA of the CDR3: TGTGCCAGCAGTTACGGTGGAGTCAGGGACACTGAAGCTTTCTTT.

CDR3 nucleotides: TGTGCCAGCAGCTTAAGTGGACATATTGTCCAGCCCCAGCATTTT. Its protein is CASSLSGHIVQPQHF. This chain uses TRBV7-2 with TRBJ1-5; D is possibly TRBD1 (5 bases). CDR1 is SGHTA, CDR2 FQGNSA, per germline. Trimming removed 2 bases from V and 7 bases from J, with 15 bases in between. This CDR3 contains 15 residues.

This clone was seen a handful of times. The chain is built from TRBV27 and TRBJ1-6; the match to TRBD1 covers 8 bases. V was pared by 4 bases and J by 7 bases, with 6 bases of the junction left unmatched. The CDR3 length is 15 residues. Germline-derived CDR1 and CDR2 are MNHEY and SMNVEV (reference sequence). CDR3 in amino acids: CASSSRDRKNSPLHF. As DNA, the CDR3 is TGTGCCAGCAGTTCCCGGGACAGGAAGAATTCACCCCTCCACTTT.

The genes are TRBV6-5 and TRBJ2-4; a possible D gene is TRBD1 (6 bases). Trimming left V 0 bases short and J 0 bases short, with 9 bases between. The CDR3 has 16 residues. Germline CDR1 reads MNHEY; CDR2 reads SVGAGI. The CDR3 region is CASSYSFRGAKNIQYF. CDR3 sequence (DNA): TGTGCCAGCAGTTACTCGTTCAGGGGAGCCAAAAACATTCAGTACTTC.

This clone has only one observation. This chain joins TRBV4-3 and TRBJ1-1; D is unresolved. The CDR3 covers 14 residues. V lost 1 base, J lost 4 bases, and 10 bases lay in between. From germline, CDR1 is LGHNA and CDR2 YSLEER. CDR3 in DNA: TGCGCCAGCAGCCAAGGACTCATGGTCACTGAAGCTTTCTTT. It specifies CASSQGLMVTEAFF.

This rearrangement joins TRBV7-9 to TRBJ2-1; no clear D gene. The CDR3 totals 14 residues. Germline CDR1 and CDR2: SEHNR and FQNEAQ (reference sequence). The germline V and J ends were trimmed by 8 bases and 0 bases, with 11 bases remaining between them. The CDR3: CASSEFSSYNEQFF. CDR3 in DNA: TGTGCCAGCTCCGAATTTAGCTCCTACAATGAGCAGTTCTTC.

V is TRBV9 and J is TRBJ2-3, with 15 bases aligning to TRBD2. CDR3 size: 17 residues. The V gene end was trimmed by 3 bases and the J gene end by 4 bases; junction bases not matched to a gene: 6. Germline CDR1 SGDLS, CDR2 YYNGEE. Here the CDR3 DNA reads TGTGCCAGCAGCGCCCGGACTAGCGGGGGGGTAGCAGATACGCAGTATTTT. Protein sequence: CASSARTSGGVADTQYF.

CDR3 amino acids: CASSPAGAPQGGANVLTF. The CDR3 region has the DNA TGTGCCAGCAGCCCCGCAGGGGCCCCGCAGGGTGGGGCCAACGTCCTGACTTTC. The rearrangement links TRBV7-9 to TRBJ2-6; D is perhaps TRBD1 (6 bases). CDR1 is SEHNR, CDR2 FQNEAQ, per germline (reference sequence). V was clipped by 5 bases and J by 3 bases, with 20 bases between them. The CDR3 covers 18 residues.

This clone was picked up one time. The gene calls are TRBV6-1 and TRBJ1-3; the D is unclear. Germline lookup yields CDR1 MNHNS and CDR2 SASEGT. The germline V and J ends were trimmed by 11 bases and 3 bases, with 5 bases remaining between them. CDR3 size: 10 residues. The CDR3 spells CAPFGNTIYF. In DNA form, the CDR3 reads TGTGCCCCCTTTGGAAACACCATATATTTT.

The chain is built from TRBV11-2 and TRBJ1-4; 10 nucleotides match TRBD1. The J segment lost 7 bases and the V segment lost 4 bases, leaving 6 bases of the junction unmatched. Germline-derived CDR1 and CDR2 are SGHAT and FQNNGV. The CDR3 loop spans 15 amino acids. The CDR3 is CASSSVTGGFEKLFF. CDR3 DNA: TGTGCCAGCAGCTCTGTGACAGGGGGCTTTGAAAAACTGTTTTTT.

V is TRBV6-1 and J is TRBJ1-1, with D possibly TRBD1 on 6 matching bases. V lost 6 bases to trimming and J lost 6 bases, with 20 bases between them. Germline CDR1 and CDR2: MNHNS and SASEGT. The CDR3 contains 15 residues. The CDR3 reads CASRLRGGAFSEAFF. CDR3 nucleotides: TGTGCCAGCAGGCTCCGCGGGGGGGCTTTCTCTGAAGCTTTCTTT.

This chain uses TRBV7-6 with TRBJ2-5; D unresolved. This CDR3 region has 14 residues. The V gene lost 5 bases and the J gene lost 1 base, with 11 bases spanning the gap. Germline V lookup: CDR1 SGHVS, CDR2 FNYEAQ. CDR3 bases: TGTGCCAGCAGCGTACTTAGCCGCCAAGAGACCCAGTACTTC. Residues: CASSVLSRQETQYF. Full variable domain (rest looked up from reference TRBV7-6 and TRBJ2-5): GAGVSQSPRYKVTKRGQDVALRCDPISGHVSLYWYRQALGQGPEFLTYFNYEAQQDKSGLPNDRFSAERPEGSISTLTIQRTEQRDSAMYRCASSVLSRQETQYFGPGTRLLVL.

This clone was seen just once. This chain links TRBV25-1 with TRBJ1-1; 7 bases are a match to TRBD1. Germline V gene sequence: CDR1 MGHDK, CDR2 SYGVNS. V shed 3 bases, J shed 5 bases, and the junction held 9 bases outside the gene matches. The length of the CDR3 is 15 residues. CDR3 nucleotide sequence: TGTGCCAGCAGTGACGGGGGGGACAGCACGACTGAAGCTTTCTTT. This codes for CASSDGGDSTTEAFF.

The V gene is TRBV29-1, the J gene TRBJ2-5, with 7 bases aligning to TRBD2. The germline V gene encodes CDR1 SQVTM and CDR2 ANQGSEA. The J segment lost 0 bases and the V segment lost 4 bases, leaving 2 bases of the junction unmatched. The CDR3 length is 13 residues. The CDR3 sequence: CSVVGGNQETQYF. The CDR3 DNA is TGCAGCGTTGTCGGGGGGAACCAAGAGACCCAGTACTTC.

The chain links TRBV6-1 to TRBJ2-5; TRBD1 agrees at 8 bases. J lost 4 bases, V lost 4 bases, and 5 bases had no gene match. CDR1 MNHNS and CDR2 SASEGT come from the germline V gene. The CDR3 totals 14 residues. CDR3 protein: CASSGSGGRETQYF. The CDR3 DNA reads as TGTGCCAGCAGTGGGTCAGGGGGCCGAGAGACCCAGTACTTC.

The V call is TRBV19, the J call TRBJ1-6; a weak D match, TRBD1 (6 bases). V was clipped by 5 bases and J by 9 bases, with 20 bases between them. Germline V gene sequence: CDR1 LNHDA, CDR2 SQIVND (reference sequence). CDR3 size: 16 residues. The CDR3 sequence: CASSPLPGQGTSPLHF. The DNA for the CDR3 is TGTGCCAGTAGTCCCCTCCCAGGGCAGGGGACTTCACCCCTCCACTTT. The full variable domain, completed using reference TRBV19 and TRBJ1-6, is DGGITQSPKYLFRKEGQNVTLSCEQNLNHDAMYWYRQDPGQGLRLIYYSQIVNDFQKGDIAEGYSVSREKKESFPLTVTSAQKNPTAFYLCASSPLPGQGTSPLHFGNGTRLTVT.

As DNA, the CDR3 is TGTGCCAGCAGCCAAGAGTTGGCGGGGGGGTTAGGCTACGAGCAGTACTTC. Its translation: CASSQELAGGLGYEQYF. This sequence joins TRBV4-2 and TRBJ2-7; 9 bases fit TRBD2. The J segment lost 3 bases and the V segment lost 0 bases, leaving 9 bases of the junction unmatched. The CDR3 length is 17 residues. The germline gives CDR1 LGHNA, CDR2 YNFKEQ.

CDR3 nucleotides: TGTGCCAGCAGCCCCCGGGACAGCCGCGGCTACACCTTC. Translation: CASSPRDSRGYTF. The chain employs TRBV9 and TRBJ1-2, with 7 bases fitting TRBD1. The J segment lost 8 bases and the V segment lost 4 bases, leaving 8 bases of the junction unmatched. The CDR3 is 13 amino acids. The germline V gene has CDR1 SGDLS and CDR2 YYNGEE.

The chain links TRBV5-5 to TRBJ2-7; the D gene is possibly TRBD2 (6 bases). The CDR3 sequence is 14 residues long. Germline lookup yields CDR1 SGHKS and CDR2 YYEKEE (reference sequence). The ends were cut back, 0 bases at V and 2 bases at J, with 9 bases in the middle. DNA of the CDR3: TGTGCCAGCAGCTTGGCCGGGGGTACCTACGAGCAGTACTTC. This translates into CASSLAGGTYEQYF.